This is a list of T cell receptor beta chains from one sample in a study of blood T cell repertoires in COVID-19. Data came from immunoSEQ multiplex PCR; TCRdb stores just in-frame clones and leaves some out. The data contain 54,000 or so clones, roughly 80% of them seen just once; the ten biggest clones take up 1.9%. The sample was peripheral blood. All receptors come from a woman aged 55-70 years with acute or convalescent COVID-19. Each CDR3 is given with its conserved first and last residue. Fields, in order: J gene, D gene, clone size, V gene, CDR3 DNA, CDR3 protein. D genes are given only for firm matches. Clone size, where shown, is once, few, many, or a class for clones that have expanded.

TRBJ2-3 TRBD1 NA TRBV18 TGTGCCAGCTCGCTAACCGGGACAGGGGGCGCAGATACGCAGTATTTT CASSLTGTGGADTQYF
TRBJ1-2 NA NA TRBV2 TGTGCCAGCAGAGAGACAGGTGGCTACACCTTC CASRETGGYTF
TRBJ1-1 NA NA TRBV11-2 TGTGCCAGCAGCTTAGCAATGCCAGAGAACACTGAAGCTTTCTTT CASSLAMPENTEAFF
TRBJ2-7 TRBD2 NA TRBV29-1 TGCAGCGTTGAAGATCGGCGGGGGGTCGCCTACGAGCAGTACTTC CSVEDRRGVAYEQYF
TRBJ2-7 NA NA TRBV5-8 TGTGCCAGCAGCCCTAAGACGGGATCTACGTACTTC CASSPKTGSTYF
TRBJ2-1 TRBD2 once TRBV25-1 TGTGCCAGCAGTAAAAGACTAGCGGGAGGGAGCTCCTACAATGAGCAGTTCTTC CASSKRLAGGSSYNEQFF
TRBJ1-1 NA NA TRBV9 TGTGCCAGCAGCCAAACTGTGAACACTGAAGCTTTCTTT CASSQTVNTEAFF
TRBJ1-5 TRBD1 NA TRBV29-1 TGCAGCGTTGTGCAGGGGGCTGGTCAGCCCCAGCATTTT CSVVQGAGQPQHF
TRBJ2-5 NA NA TRBV9 TGTGCCAGCAGCGTAGCTAGCTTAGGAGAGACCCAGTACTTC CASSVASLGETQYF
TRBJ1-4 NA NA TRBV3-1/TRBV3-2 TGTGCCAGCAGCCAACGGGGTCATAATGAAAAACTGTTTTTT CASSQRGHNEKLFF
TRBJ1-1 TRBD1 once TRBV5-4 TGTGCCAGTCTGGACAGGGCCGTTATGGGCACTGAAGCTTTCTTT CASLDRAVMGTEAFF
TRBJ2-1 TRBD1 NA TRBV27 TGTGCCAGCAGCCCCGGGCGGACAGGGGGGAGTAATGAGCAGTTCTTC CASSPGRTGGSNEQFF
TRBJ1-1 NA NA TRBV7-9 TGTGCCAGCAGCCCGATCTCGTCGAGGGCTGAAGCTTTCTTT CASSPISSRAEAFF
TRBJ1-4 NA once TRBV2 TGTGCCAGCAAGGAGACAGGTCAAGCTAATGAAAAACTGTTTTTT CASKETGQANEKLFF
TRBJ2-7 TRBD2 NA TRBV10-3 TGTGCCATCAGTGAGTCGGCGGCGGGAGGATCTTTCGAGCAGTACTTC CAISESAAGGSFEQYF
TRBJ2-1 TRBD1 once TRBV5-1 TGCGCCAGCAGCCGACTCGGACAGGGGGTCGTCAGTGAGCAGTTCTTC CASSRLGQGVVSEQFF
TRBJ2-7 TRBD2 NA TRBV19 TGTGCCAGTAGTCTTCTAGCGGGAGGGCGCCACGAGCAGTACTTC CASSLLAGGRHEQYF
TRBJ2-7 TRBD2 NA TRBV5-1 TGCGCCAGCAGCCTAAGACTAGCGGGGGATCCCTACGAGCAGTACTTC CASSLRLAGDPYEQYF
TRBJ2-3 NA NA TRBV19 TGTGCCAGTAGTATTCGTTCGGGGACAGATACGCAGTATTTT CASSIRSGTDTQYF
TRBJ2-5 TRBD2 NA TRBV5-4 TGTGCCAGCAGCTGGGGAGGGGACCAAGAGACCCAGTACTTC CASSWGGDQETQYF
TRBJ2-7 TRBD1 NA TRBV28 TGTGCCAGCAGATCTCAGGGGGCTGGCGAGCAGTACTTC CASRSQGAGEQYF
TRBJ1-2 TRBD1 NA TRBV11-2 TGTGCCAGCAGCTTAGAGGACAGGGGCTGGGGCTACACCTTC CASSLEDRGWGYTF
TRBJ1-3 NA NA TRBV9 TGTGCCAGCAGCGCCCTCAGGGGCCGTGATGGAAACACCATATATTTT CASSALRGRDGNTIYF
TRBJ1-4 NA NA TRBV20-1 TGCAGTGCTCCCACGGACAGTTCCCCAGGTTTT CSAPTDSSPGF
TRBJ2-3 TRBD2 NA TRBV4-2 TGTGCCAGCAGTCTCACTAGCGGGAGCACAGATACGCAGTATTTT CASSLTSGSTDTQYF
TRBJ2-1 TRBD1 NA TRBV28 TGTGCCAGCAGTCCGTCCGGGACAGGGTCCTACAATGAGCAGTTCTTC CASSPSGTGSYNEQFF
TRBJ1-2 NA once TRBV10-3 TGTGCCATCAGTGAGTCTGGGGGGGGCTGGAACTATGGCTACACCTTC CAISESGGGWNYGYTF
TRBJ1-6 NA NA TRBV12-3/TRBV12-4 TGTGCCAGCAGTTTAGGGAGATCGGTCCACTTT CASSLGRSVHF
TRBJ2-5 TRBD2 few TRBV7-6 TGTGCCAGCAGCTTATTCCCGGCGCAGGGAGGGGAGACCCAGTACTTC CASSLFPAQGGETQYF
TRBJ1-4 NA NA TRBV30 TGTGCCTGGAGCGGGGACAAGCATGAAAAACTGTTTTTT CAWSGDKHEKLFF
TRBJ1-4 TRBD1 few TRBV5-1 TGCGCCAGCAGCTCCGATCCGACAGGGATGGTTGTGGAACTGTTTTTT CASSSDPTGMVVELFF
TRBJ1-2 NA NA TRBV5-1 TGCGCCAGCAGCGGGGACATTTGGTATGGCTACACCTTC CASSGDIWYGYTF
TRBJ1-6 TRBD1 NA TRBV18 TGTGCCAGCTCACCTCAGGACAGGGGGGGTTCACCCCTCCACTTT CASSPQDRGGSPLHF
TRBJ2-2 TRBD2 NA TRBV11-2 TGTGCCAGCAGCAACGGGGCGGGAGCCCTACCGAGAGAGCTGTTTTTT CASSNGAGALPRELFF
TRBJ1-1 NA NA TRBV5-1 TGCGCCAGCAGCTCACAGGGAGCGAACACTGAAGCTTTCTTT CASSSQGANTEAFF
TRBJ2-7 NA NA TRBV21-1 TGTGCCAGCAGCGATGAGACAGTAAGCGACGAGCAGTACTTC CASSDETVSDEQYF
TRBJ1-1 NA NA TRBV3-1/TRBV3-2 TGTGCCAGCAGCCAAAAAAGCATGAACACTGAAGCTTTCTTT CASSQKSMNTEAFF
TRBJ1-1 TRBD1 NA TRBV29-1 TGCAGCGTACGACAGGGCGGCGAAGCTTTCTTT CSVRQGGEAFF
TRBJ2-7 NA NA TRBV11-2 TGTGCCAGCAGCTTACATCCCTCCTACGAGCAGTACTTC CASSLHPSYEQYF
TRBJ1-4 TRBD1 NA TRBV2 TGTGCCAGCACAGACAGGGGGCTTACTAATGAAAAACTGTTTTTT CASTDRGLTNEKLFF
TRBJ1-6 NA NA TRBV21-1 TGTGCCAGCAGCACAAGGTTGGGCCTTTGGCCCCTCCACTTT CASSTRLGLWPLHF
TRBJ1-1 TRBD1 few TRBV7-9 TGTGCCAGCAGCTACGGACAGGAGAACACTGAAGCTTTCTTT CASSYGQENTEAFF
TRBJ2-7 NA once TRBV14 TGTGCCAGCAGCCCCTACTACGAGCAGTACTTC CASSPYYEQYF
TRBJ2-5 NA NA TRBV4-2 TGTGCCAGCAGCCAAGGAGGGCAGCAAGAGACCCAGTACTTC CASSQGGQQETQYF